The 12 T cell receptor beta chains presented below share a single source sample, sequenced in a study of Graves' ophthalmopathy and Graves' hyperthyroidism. RNA transcripts yielded amplified TCR beta CDR3 regions. HTBI primers were used in a first-round RT-PCR, which preceded a second-round multiplex PCR. In TCRdb, the multiplex PCR reads were re-called with MiXCR into one record per CDR3 protein. The profile shows over a million distinct CDR3 sequences, about two fifths of them singletons. Sequencing was performed on peripheral blood or thyroid tissue (not recorded which). All receptors derive from an adult man with Graves' hyperthyroidism.

The V call is TRBV5-4, the J call TRBJ2-7, with D tentatively TRBD1 or TRBD2 (5 bases each). CDR1 and CDR2 (germline): SGHNT, YYREEE (reference sequence). This CDR3 has 16 amino acids. The ends were cut back, 2 bases at V and 7 bases at J, with 22 bases in the middle. The CDR3 DNA is TGTGCCAGCAGCTTAGCCTTCAGGGCGCCGGGCGGGGAGCAGTACTTC. This gives the protein CASSLAFRAPGGEQYF. The entire variable domain, with the rest obtained from reference TRBV5-4 and TRBJ2-7, is as follows: ETGVTQSPTHLIKTRGQQVTLRCSSQSGHNTVSWYQQALGQGPQFIFQYYREEENGRGNFPPRFSGLQFPNYSSELNVNALELDDSALYLCASSLAFRAPGGEQYFGPGTRLTVT.

This clonotype was seen more than once but under ten times. The genes are TRBV7-8 and TRBJ1-4; D uncertain. CDR1 and CDR2 from the germline V gene are SGHVS and FQNEAQ. CDR3 length: 15 amino acids. Trimming took off 4 bases at V and 5 bases at J, with 14 bases between the two ends. Here the CDR3 reads CASSSTPSTNEKLFF. CDR3 nucleotide sequence: TGTGCCAGCAGCTCGACACCTTCCACGAATGAAAAACTGTTTTTT.

The chain couples TRBV10-3 to TRBJ2-7; the match to TRBD2 covers 11 bases. The J call may be in error: the DNA end matches TRBJ2-1 better. Germline loops: CDR1 ENHRY, CDR2 SYGVKD. The CDR3 sequence is 13 residues long. The CDR3 sequence is CAMSSGRSDEQFF. CDR3 nucleotides: TGTGCCATGTCTAGCGGGAGGTCTGATGAGCAGTTCTTC.

V usage is TRBV6-2 or TRBV6-3 and J usage is TRBJ1-5; D may be TRBD1 (6 bases). V was clipped by 6 bases and J by 7 bases, with 19 bases between them. In germline, CDR1 is MNHEY, CDR2 SVGEGT. The CDR3 has 15 residues. CDR3 sequence reads: CASRALQGIGQPQHF. CDR3 in DNA: TGTGCCAGCAGAGCCCTCCAGGGGATTGGCCAGCCCCAGCATTTT.

V and J are TRBV9 and TRBJ2-7; 7 bases align to TRBD2. Germline CDR1 reads SGDLS; CDR2 reads YYNGEE. The V gene end was trimmed by 6 bases and the J gene end by 0 bases; junction bases not matched to a gene: 6. CDR3 length: 14 amino acids. The CDR3 coding sequence is TGTGCCAGCATGGTAGCGGGTAACTCCTACGAGCAGTACTTC. Translated: CASMVAGNSYEQYF.

This clonotype was observed many times. The V gene is TRBV20-1, the J gene TRBJ1-1, with D possibly matching TRBD1 (5 bases). The germline gives CDR1 DFQATT, CDR2 SNEGSKA (reference sequence). This CDR3 has 13 amino acids. Trimming pared 4 bases from V and 3 bases from J, leaving 12 bases between. CDR3 protein: CSATGTVDTEAFF. The CDR3 DNA reads TGCAGTGCTACCGGGACGGTGGACACTGAAGCTTTCTTT.

This clonotype came up many times. The chain recombines TRBV7-2 with TRBJ2-7, with D possibly TRBD2 on 5 matching bases. The CDR3 length is 13 residues. Germline-derived CDR1 and CDR2 are SGHTA and FQGNSA. The ends were cut back, 1 base at V and 6 bases at J, with 10 bases in the middle. CDR3 nucleotides: TGTGCCAGCAGCTTAGGTTCGAGGGTCGAGCAGTACTTC. This codes for CASSLGSRVEQYF.

This clonotype occurred many times. This sequence joins TRBV20-1 and TRBJ1-5, with D hard to call. This CDR3 region has 13 residues. Trimming removed 6 bases from V and 5 bases from J, with 14 bases in between. Per germline, CDR1 DFQATT and CDR2 SNEGSKA (reference sequence). CDR3 DNA: TGCAGTGCCCCGGCCGGGATAGATCAGCCCCAGCATTTT. Its protein is CSAPAGIDQPQHF.

The V and J genes are TRBV27 and TRBJ1-5; no clear D. There are 13 residues in the CDR3. The germline V gene encodes CDR1 MNHEY and CDR2 SMNVEV (reference sequence). V was pared by 4 bases and J by 4 bases, with 8 bases between. This CDR3 reads CASSSKGNQPQHF. The CDR3 region has the DNA TGTGCCAGCAGTTCCAAGGGAAATCAGCCCCAGCATTTT.

As DNA, the CDR3 is TGTGCCAGCAGCTATCGACAGGGGTTGACTGAAGCTTTCTTT. Translated, it gives CASSYRQGLTEAFF. The chain links TRBV7-2 to TRBJ1-1; 8 bases align to TRBD1. The V gene end was trimmed by 4 bases and the J gene end by 5 bases; junction bases not matched to a gene: 6. CDR1 SGHTA and CDR2 FQGNSA come from the germline V gene. CDR3 length equals 14 residues.

V gene TRBV19 combines with J gene TRBJ1-1; possible D gene TRBD1, 5 bases. The CDR3 totals 18 residues. Germline-derived CDR1 and CDR2 are LNHDA and SQIVND (reference sequence). V was trimmed by 9 bases and J by 3 bases, leaving 29 bases between them. The DNA for the CDR3 is TGTGCCAGCCTGAAAGGTGGGCAGGGAAACCGCTACTACACTGAAGCTTTCTTT. It translates to CASLKGGQGNRYYTEAFF. Complete variable domain (other parts from reference TRBV19 and TRBJ1-1): DGGITQSPKYLFRKEGQNVTLSCEQNLNHDAMYWYRQDPGQGLRLIYYSQIVNDFQKGDIAEGYSVSREKKESFPLTVTSAQKNPTAFYLCASLKGGQGNRYYTEAFFGQGTRLTVV.

The chain has TRBV7-3 and TRBJ2-6, with TRBD2 matching over 10 bases. V lost 3 bases and J lost 0; bases outside the gene matches: 5. Looked up from germline, CDR1 is SGHTA and CDR2 is FQGTGA. The CDR3 is 18 residues long. This CDR3 is CASSFLAGASSGANVLTF. The DNA for the CDR3 is TGTGCCAGCAGCTTCCTAGCGGGAGCCAGCTCTGGGGCCAACGTCCTGACTTTC.